A single sample is the source of the 17 T cell receptor beta chains below, sequenced in a study of cytomegalovirus exposure and HLA in healthy donors. Sequencing used immunoSEQ multiplex PCR; TCRdb keeps in-frame clones, though not all of them. The table includes more than 110,000 clones, 88% detected once. The specimen sequenced was PBMCs. The origin of the receptors is a woman aged 18-29 years in good health and CMV-seropositive.

The CDR3 loop is CASSYWLADTQYF. Here the CDR3 DNA reads TGTGCCAGCAGTTACTGGCTAGCAGATACGCAGTATTTT. The V call is TRBV6-6, the J call TRBJ2-3; D uncertain. The CDR3 is 13 residues long. V was trimmed by 1 base and J by 4 bases, leaving 6 bases between them. CDR1 MNHNY and CDR2 SVGAGI come from the germline V gene (reference sequence).

The chain has TRBV7-8 and TRBJ1-1; maybe TRBD1 (6 bases). The CDR3 covers 14 residues. The germline gives CDR1 SGHVS, CDR2 FQNEAQ. Trimming pared 1 base from V and 5 bases from J, leaving 11 bases between. CDR3 sequence reads: CASSLEGGLTEAFF. The CDR3 nucleotides read TGTGCCAGCAGCTTAGAAGGGGGTTTAACTGAAGCTTTCTTT. Variable domain in full (rest from reference TRBV7-8 and TRBJ1-1): GAGVSQSPRYKVAKRGQDVALRCDPISGHVSLFWYQQALGQGPEFLTYFQNEAQLDKSGLPSDRFFAERPEGSVSTLKIQRTQQEDSAVYLCASSLEGGLTEAFFGQGTRLTVV.

V is TRBV9 and J is TRBJ1-6; maybe TRBD1 (6 bases). V was trimmed by 6 bases and J by 5 bases, leaving 9 bases between them. CDR3 length: 13 amino acids. CDR1 SGDLS and CDR2 YYNGEE come from the germline V gene. CDR3 in DNA: TGTGCCAGCAAGGGGGGGGATAATTCACCCCTCCACTTT. Translation gives CASKGGDNSPLHF.

The V call is TRBV5-1, the J call TRBJ2-3; 12 nucleotides agree with TRBD2. Germline assignment: CDR1 SGHRS and CDR2 YFSETQ. CDR3 length: 18 amino acids. The J segment lost 0 bases and the V segment lost 4 bases, leaving 9 bases of the junction unmatched. The CDR3 is CASSLGSLAGGSTDTQYF. The CDR3 bases are TGCGCCAGCAGCCTGGGGTCCCTAGCGGGGGGGAGCACAGATACGCAGTATTTT.

The CDR3 here is CASSLARGSTDTQYF. The CDR3 bases are TGTGCCAGCAGCTTAGCGCGCGGGAGCACAGATACGCAGTATTTT. The rearrangement joins TRBV7-2 to TRBJ2-3; perhaps TRBD2 as D (5 bases). Germline V lookup: CDR1 SGHTA, CDR2 FQGNSA. With 0 bases removed from V and 0 bases from J, the gap between germline ends came to 7 bases. CDR3 length: 15 amino acids.

The V gene is TRBV7-2, the J gene TRBJ1-1, with D unresolved. The CDR3 spans 12 residues. The V end lost 3 bases, the J end lost 7 bases, and 9 bases lay between the germline ends. Germline CDR1 is SGHTA and CDR2 is FQGNSA. CDR3 residues: CASSLIRYEAFF. The CDR3 nucleotides read TGTGCCAGCAGCTTGATTCGCTATGAAGCTTTCTTT.

This sequence joins TRBV19 and TRBJ2-3; D perhaps matches TRBD1 (6 bases). Germline V gene lookup returns CDR1 LNHDA and CDR2 SQIVND (reference sequence). The V end was cut by 1 base, the J end by 4 bases, with 9 bases between. This CDR3 is 14 amino acids long. The CDR3 spells CASSIGQASDTQYF. The CDR3 DNA reads TGTGCCAGTAGTATAGGACAGGCCTCAGATACGCAGTATTTT.

The chain combines TRBV29-1 with TRBJ2-2, with TRBD2 identical over 7 bases. Trimming at V came to 7 bases and at J to 0 bases, leaving 5 bases not matched to a gene. The CDR3 is 14 amino acids. Germline loops: CDR1 SQVTM, CDR2 ANQGSEA. CDR3 amino acids: CSASSGANTGELFF. The CDR3 bases are TGCAGCGCTTCTAGCGGTGCGAACACCGGGGAGCTGTTTTTT.

The gene calls are TRBV18 and TRBJ1-1; weak D call: TRBD1 (6 bases). V dropped 3 bases and J dropped 4 bases, with 15 bases sitting between them. The length of the CDR3 is 15 residues. In germline, CDR1 is KGHSH, CDR2 LQKENI. CDR3: CASSPQQGEATEAFF. The DNA of the CDR3 is TGTGCCAGCTCACCGCAACAGGGAGAGGCCACTGAAGCTTTCTTT.

The J gene is TRBJ1-1, the V gene TRBV13, with D possibly being TRBD1 (5 bases). Germline CDR1 is PRHDT and CDR2 is FYEKMQ (reference sequence). This CDR3 has 13 amino acids. The ends were cut back, 6 bases at V and 2 bases at J, with 10 bases in the middle. CDR3 amino acids: CASRITGNTEAFF. In DNA, the CDR3 is TGTGCCAGCAGGATAACAGGAAACACTGAAGCTTTCTTT. The complete variable domain, with remaining parts taken from reference TRBV13 and TRBJ1-1, reads AAGVIQSPRHLIKEKRETATLKCYPIPRHDTVYWYQQGPGQDPQFLISFYEKMQSDKGSIPDRFSAQQFSDYHSELNMSSLELGDSALYFCASRITGNTEAFFGQGTRLTVV.

The gene calls are TRBV4-2 and TRBJ2-2; weak D call: TRBD1 (5 bases). Trimming left V 1 base short and J 6 bases short, with 6 bases between. This CDR3 is 13 amino acids long. Germline values: CDR1 LGHNA, CDR2 YNFKEQ. CDR3 nucleotide sequence: TGTGCCAGCAGCCAAGTGGGGCCCGGGGAGCTGTTTTTT. It yields the protein CASSQVGPGELFF.

The chain combines TRBV7-3 with TRBJ2-1; 10 bases agree with TRBD2. CDR3 length equals 14 residues. Germline values: CDR1 SGHTA, CDR2 FQGTGA. Unmatched junction bases numbered 0, after V lost 5 bases and J lost 2 bases. The CDR3 coding sequence is TGTGCCAGCAGCCTAGCGGGAGCCTACAATGAGCAGTTCTTC. Amino acid sequence: CASSLAGAYNEQFF. The entire variable domain, with the rest obtained from reference TRBV7-3 and TRBJ2-1, is as follows: GAGVSQTPSNKVTEKGKYVELRCDPISGHTALYWYRQSLGQGPEFLIYFQGTGAADDSGLPNDRFFAVRPEGSVSTLKIQRTERGDSAVYLCASSLAGAYNEQFFGPGTRLTVL.

This chain joins TRBV15 and TRBJ2-5; unclear D gene. Germline V gene lookup returns CDR1 LNHNV and CDR2 YYDKDF (reference sequence). This CDR3 region has 14 residues. With 5 bases removed from V and 1 base from J, the gap between germline ends came to 11 bases. CDR3 in amino acids: CATSGRGGQETQYF. CDR3 DNA sequence: TGTGCCACCAGCGGGCGTGGTGGCCAAGAGACCCAGTACTTC.

The gene calls are TRBV6-4 and TRBJ2-6; D remains ambiguous. Germline V CDR1 and CDR2: MRHNA, SNTAGT. V was shortened by 4 bases and J by 0 bases, with 13 bases between the two germline ends. The CDR3 has 17 amino acids. The CDR3 sequence is CASSGPMPGSGANVLTF. The CDR3, as DNA: TGTGCCAGCAGTGGCCCCATGCCAGGCTCTGGGGCCAACGTCCTGACTTTC.

V is TRBV5-1 and J is TRBJ2-1, with 13 bases aligning to TRBD2. With 2 bases clipped from V and 6 bases from J, the junction kept 5 bases outside the gene matches. The germline V gene has CDR1 SGHRS and CDR2 YFSETQ. The CDR3 is 16 residues long. The CDR3 region is CASSLGGLAGANEQFF. The CDR3 DNA reads as TGCGCCAGCAGCTTAGGAGGACTAGCGGGGGCCAATGAGCAGTTCTTC.

The CDR3 protein is CASSAEAEYSYGYTF. The DNA of the CDR3 is TGTGCCAGCAGCGCCGAGGCAGAATACTCCTATGGCTACACCTTC. The V and J genes are TRBV5-6 and TRBJ1-2; D uncertain. The length of the CDR3 is 15 residues. Germline CDR1 SGHDT, CDR2 YYEEEE. Trimming cost V 4 bases and J 4 bases, with 17 bases left between them.

V is TRBV27 and J is TRBJ1-1, with unresolved D. CDR1 MNHEY and CDR2 SMNVEV come from the germline V gene (reference sequence). There are 14 residues in the CDR3. Between the trimmed V and J ends, which lost 8 bases and 2 bases, there was a span of 15 bases. The CDR3 loop reads CASGRAWFNTEAFF. CDR3 DNA: TGTGCCAGCGGGAGGGCTTGGTTTAACACTGAAGCTTTCTTT.